These 16 T cell receptor beta chains originate from one sample sequenced in a study of cytomegalovirus exposure and HLA in healthy donors. This table comes from immunoSEQ multiplex PCR, and its TCRdb copy is limited to in-frame clones, with some not included. The sample yields over 110,000 clones, around 84% seen once. Sample: PBMCs. Every receptor here comes from a man between 18 and 35 years old in good health and CMV-seropositive.

The chain uses TRBV30 and TRBJ1-5; 7 positions match TRBD1. The V and J ends lost 5 bases and 5 bases, in that order; junction bases with no gene match: 6. The CDR3 is 13 amino acids. Germline CDR1 and CDR2: GTSNPN and SVGIG (reference sequence). The CDR3 sequence is CAWGNRGHQPQHF. DNA for the CDR3: TGTGCCTGGGGGAACAGGGGCCATCAGCCCCAGCATTTT.

V gene TRBV7-6 combines with J gene TRBJ2-7; 8 bases line up with TRBD1. The CDR3 has 19 residues. The ends lost 2 bases at V and 5 bases at J; junction bases unmatched: 20. The germline V gene encodes CDR1 SGHVS and CDR2 FNYEAQ. The CDR3 loop is CASSLRPQGATYLEDEQYF. CDR3 DNA: TGTGCCAGCAGCTTAAGGCCCCAGGGGGCCACGTATCTTGAGGACGAGCAGTACTTC. Full variable domain (outside the CDR3, taken from reference TRBV7-6 and TRBJ2-7): GAGVSQSPRYKVTKRGQDVALRCDPISGHVSLYWYRQALGQGPEFLTYFNYEAQQDKSGLPNDRFSAERPEGSISTLTIQRTEQRDSAMYRCASSLRPQGATYLEDEQYFGPGTRLTVT.

This sequence joins TRBV6-1 and TRBJ1-1; D ambiguous. The CDR3 runs to 15 residues. From germline, CDR1 is MNHNS and CDR2 SASEGT. With 5 bases removed from V and 10 bases from J, the gap between germline ends came to 23 bases. CDR3 bases: TGTGCCAGCAGTAATGTGGGATACGGAGGCGGGAGAGCTTTCTTT. Its protein product is CASSNVGYGGGRAFF.

The chain recombines TRBV30 with TRBJ2-7; D call uncertain. The germline CDR1 and CDR2 sequences are GTSNPN and SVGIG (reference sequence). The V and J ends lost 0 bases and 5 bases respectively, with 11 bases between them. This CDR3 region has 13 residues. The CDR3 loop is CAWSVTIMNEQYF. CDR3 DNA: TGTGCCTGGAGTGTAACTATAATGAACGAGCAGTACTTC. Full variable domain (rest looked up from reference TRBV30 and TRBJ2-7): SQTIHQWPATLVQPVGSPLSLECTVEGTSNPNLYWYRQAAGRGLQLLFYSVGIGQISSEVPQNLSASRPQDRQFILSSKKLLLSDSGFYLCAWSVTIMNEQYFGPGTRLTVT.

This chain connects TRBV10-1 to TRBJ2-1; D remains unclear. Germline V gene lookup returns CDR1 WNHNN and CDR2 SYGVQD (reference sequence). This CDR3 is 16 amino acids long. With 3 bases removed from V and 2 bases from J, the gap between germline ends came to 14 bases. This CDR3 reads CASSEFVSGTYNEQFF. In DNA, the CDR3 is TGCGCCAGCAGTGAATTCGTGTCGGGTACCTACAATGAGCAGTTCTTC.

The V call is TRBV15, the J call TRBJ1-4; 9 nucleotides align to TRBD1. The trim removed 2 bases at V and 8 bases at J, leaving 6 bases unmatched. There are 15 residues in the CDR3. The germline CDR1 and CDR2 sequences are LNHNV and YYDKDF (reference sequence). The CDR3 DNA reads as TGTGCCACCAGCAGACCGGGACAGGGAGGAGAAAAACTGTTTTTT. It encodes CATSRPGQGGEKLFF.

The V call is TRBV19, the J call TRBJ2-3; D perhaps matches TRBD1 (6 bases). The CDR3 spans 14 residues. V was shortened by 7 bases and J by 0 bases, with 11 bases between the two germline ends. CDR1 and CDR2 from the germline V gene are LNHDA and SQIVND (reference sequence). The CDR3 DNA reads TGTGCCAGTAACAGGGAGAGGAGCACAGATACGCAGTATTTT. It encodes CASNRERSTDTQYF.

The count of this clone is one. The chain links TRBV15 to TRBJ2-4, with TRBD1 matching over 8 bases. The CDR3 is 12 residues long. V shed 8 bases and J 7 bases; nucleotides not matched to a gene: 4. Germline V gives CDR1 LNHNV, CDR2 YYDKDF (reference sequence). CDR3 protein: CATGTGGNIQYF. In nucleotides, the CDR3 is TGTGCCACCGGAACAGGGGGGAACATTCAGTACTTC.

The V and J genes are TRBV2 and TRBJ2-1; no clear D. Trimming cost V 4 bases and J 5 bases, with 9 bases left between them. The CDR3 runs to 13 residues. The germline gives CDR1 SNHLY, CDR2 FYNNEI. The CDR3 loop reads CASSVFVNNEQFF. The CDR3 DNA reads as TGTGCCAGCAGTGTTTTCGTAAACAATGAGCAGTTCTTC.

In DNA, the CDR3 is TGTGCCAGCAGCCTCCGGGACAGGGGGCCCGAGCAGTACTTC. Its protein product is CASSLRDRGPEQYF. This chain connects TRBV9 to TRBJ2-7; 12 bases agree with TRBD1. CDR1 SGDLS and CDR2 YYNGEE come from the germline V gene. This CDR3 region has 14 residues. With 4 bases clipped from V and 6 bases from J, the junction kept 5 bases outside the gene matches.

The V gene is TRBV6-6, the J gene TRBJ2-7, with 8 bases that match TRBD2. The CDR3 spans 15 residues. Germline trimming cut 2 bases from V and 7 bases from J; bases unmatched to any gene: 10. Germline CDR1 MNHNY, CDR2 SVGAGI (reference sequence). CDR3 coding DNA: TGTGCCAGCAGTTACGCGGGAGGAAAAAAGGGAGAGCAGTACTTC. Its translation: CASSYAGGKKGEQYF.

The rearrangement links TRBV6-5 to TRBJ1-1, with TRBD1 matching 7 bases. Germline V gene lookup returns CDR1 MNHEY and CDR2 SVGAGI. The CDR3 loop spans 14 amino acids. Trimming removed 1 base from V and 1 base from J; junction bases left unmatched: 0. CDR3 amino acids: CASSYWTGNTEAFF. The CDR3 coding sequence is TGTGCCAGCAGTTACTGGACAGGGAACACTGAAGCTTTCTTT.

The chain couples TRBV30 to TRBJ1-5; TRBD1 matches 7 bases. The CDR3 spans 14 residues. Unmatched junction bases numbered 10, after V lost 8 bases and J lost 3 bases. Germline-derived CDR1 and CDR2 are GTSNPN and SVGIG (reference sequence). CDR3 residues: CARDRQGTNQPQHF. The CDR3 DNA reads as TGTGCCCGCGACCGACAGGGCACCAATCAGCCCCAGCATTTT.

V and J are TRBV5-1 and TRBJ2-7; D uncertain. CDR3 length: 13 amino acids. V was shortened by 2 bases and J by 0 bases, with 6 bases between the two germline ends. The germline CDR1 and CDR2 sequences are SGHRS and YFSETQ. CDR3 in DNA: TGCGCCAGCAGCTTCGTAGCCTCCTACGAGCAGTACTTC. Translating it yields CASSFVASYEQYF.

J is TRBJ1-1 and V is TRBV12-5; D remains ambiguous. V was trimmed by 0 bases and J by 1 base, leaving 12 bases between them. CDR1 LGHNT and CDR2 FRNRAP come from the germline V gene. This CDR3 region has 16 residues. The CDR3 spells CASGLVLRAENTEAFF. The CDR3 DNA sequence: TGTGCTAGTGGTTTGGTACTGAGGGCAGAGAACACTGAAGCTTTCTTT.

This clone was seen many times. The V call is TRBV9, the J call TRBJ1-6; no clear D gene. Per the germline V gene, CDR1 is SGDLS and CDR2 is YYNGEE. V was cut by 4 bases and J by 10 bases, with 21 bases left in between. The length of the CDR3 is 16 residues. The CDR3 DNA reads TGTGCCAGCAGCCCCCAAACGGGAAAGGAAATCTCACCCCTCCACTTT. Its protein product is CASSPQTGKEISPLHF.